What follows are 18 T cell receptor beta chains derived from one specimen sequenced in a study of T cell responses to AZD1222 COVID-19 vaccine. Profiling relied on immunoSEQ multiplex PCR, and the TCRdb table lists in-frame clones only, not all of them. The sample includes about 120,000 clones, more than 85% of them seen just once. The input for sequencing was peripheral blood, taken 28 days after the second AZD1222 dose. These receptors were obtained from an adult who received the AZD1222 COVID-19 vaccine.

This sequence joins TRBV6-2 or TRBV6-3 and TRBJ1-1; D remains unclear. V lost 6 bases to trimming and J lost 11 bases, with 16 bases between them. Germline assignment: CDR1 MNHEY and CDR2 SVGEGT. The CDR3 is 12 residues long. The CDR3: CASSLGGRSAFF. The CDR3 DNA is TGTGCCAGCAGCCTGGGAGGGCGAAGCGCTTTCTTT.

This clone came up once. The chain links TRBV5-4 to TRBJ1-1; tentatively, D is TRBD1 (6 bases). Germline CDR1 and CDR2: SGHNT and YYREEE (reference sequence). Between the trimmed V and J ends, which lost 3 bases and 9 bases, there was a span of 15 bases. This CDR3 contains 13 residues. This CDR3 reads CASSSPGGPQAFF. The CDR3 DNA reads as TGTGCCAGCAGCTCCCCCGGGGGGCCCCAAGCTTTCTTT.

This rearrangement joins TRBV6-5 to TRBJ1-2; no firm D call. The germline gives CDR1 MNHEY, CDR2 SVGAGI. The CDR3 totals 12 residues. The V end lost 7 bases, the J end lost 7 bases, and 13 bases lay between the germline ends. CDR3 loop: CASKSLSAGYTF. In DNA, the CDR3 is TGTGCCAGCAAGTCTCTTTCAGCTGGCTACACCTTC.

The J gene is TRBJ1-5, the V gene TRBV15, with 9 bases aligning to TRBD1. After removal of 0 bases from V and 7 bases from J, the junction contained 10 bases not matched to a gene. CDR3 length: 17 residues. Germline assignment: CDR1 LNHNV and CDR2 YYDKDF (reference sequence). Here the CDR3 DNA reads TGTGCCACCAGCAGAGATCGGGGACAGGGTCGGTTGCAGCCCCAGCATTTT. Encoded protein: CATSRDRGQGRLQPQHF.

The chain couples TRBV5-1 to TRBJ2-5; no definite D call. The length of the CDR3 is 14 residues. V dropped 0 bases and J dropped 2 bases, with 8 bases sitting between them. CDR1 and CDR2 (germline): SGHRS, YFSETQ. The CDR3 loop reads CASSLEAIQETQYF. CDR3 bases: TGCGCCAGCAGCTTGGAGGCCATACAAGAGACCCAGTACTTC.

The CDR3 DNA sequence: TGTGCCAGCAGGGAAACCGGGCCCCAAGAGACCCAGTACTTC. It translates to CASRETGPQETQYF. The chain employs TRBV2 and TRBJ2-5; no clear D gene. The V end lost 6 bases, the J end lost 1 base, and 12 bases lay between the germline ends. The germline V gene encodes CDR1 SNHLY and CDR2 FYNNEI. CDR3 length: 14 amino acids.

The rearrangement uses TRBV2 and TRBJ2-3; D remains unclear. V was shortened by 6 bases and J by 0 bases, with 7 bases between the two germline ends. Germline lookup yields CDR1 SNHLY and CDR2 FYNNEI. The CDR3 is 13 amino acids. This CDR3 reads CASRVLSTDTQYF. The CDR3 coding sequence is TGTGCCAGCAGGGTTTTAAGCACAGATACGCAGTATTTT.

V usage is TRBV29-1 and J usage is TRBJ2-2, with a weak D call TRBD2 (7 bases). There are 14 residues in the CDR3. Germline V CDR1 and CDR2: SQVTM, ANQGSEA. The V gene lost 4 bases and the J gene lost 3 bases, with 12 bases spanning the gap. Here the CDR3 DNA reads TGCAGCGTTGGGGGGCTAGCGGACACCGGGGAGCTGTTTTTT. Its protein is CSVGGLADTGELFF.

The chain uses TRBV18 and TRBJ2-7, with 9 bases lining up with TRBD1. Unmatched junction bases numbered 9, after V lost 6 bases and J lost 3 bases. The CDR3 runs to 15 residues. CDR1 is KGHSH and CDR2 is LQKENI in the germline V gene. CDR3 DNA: TGTGCCAGCTCTCAAGGGACAGGGAAAGTCTACGAGCAGTACTTC. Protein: CASSQGTGKVYEQYF.

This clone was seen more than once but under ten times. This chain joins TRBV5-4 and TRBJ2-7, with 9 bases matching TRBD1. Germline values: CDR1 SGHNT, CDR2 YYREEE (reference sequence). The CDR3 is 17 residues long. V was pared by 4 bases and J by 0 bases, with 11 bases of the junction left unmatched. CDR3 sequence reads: CASSPIPTGGNSYEQYF. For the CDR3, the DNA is TGTGCCAGCAGCCCCATACCGACAGGGGGGAACTCCTACGAGCAGTACTTC.

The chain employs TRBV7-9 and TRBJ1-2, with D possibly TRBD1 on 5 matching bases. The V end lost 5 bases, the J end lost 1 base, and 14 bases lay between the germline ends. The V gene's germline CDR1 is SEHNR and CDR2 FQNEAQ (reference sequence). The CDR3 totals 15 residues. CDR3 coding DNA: TGTGCCAGCAGCCCCGATTTTGGGGGTAACTATGGCTACACCTTC. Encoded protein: CASSPDFGGNYGYTF.

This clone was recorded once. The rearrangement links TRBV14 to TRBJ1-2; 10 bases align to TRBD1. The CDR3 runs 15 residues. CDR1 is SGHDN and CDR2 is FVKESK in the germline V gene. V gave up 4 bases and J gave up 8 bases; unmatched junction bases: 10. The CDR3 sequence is CASSLPGQGLMGYTF. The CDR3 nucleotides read TGTGCCAGCAGCCTGCCGGGACAGGGGTTAATGGGCTACACCTTC.

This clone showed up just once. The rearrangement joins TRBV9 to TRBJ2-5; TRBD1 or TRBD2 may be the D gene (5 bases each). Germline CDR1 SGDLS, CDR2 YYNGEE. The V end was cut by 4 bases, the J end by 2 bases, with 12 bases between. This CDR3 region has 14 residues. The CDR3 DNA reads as TGTGCCAGCAGCCCCGGGGACCTACAAGAGACCCAGTACTTC. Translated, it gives CASSPGDLQETQYF.

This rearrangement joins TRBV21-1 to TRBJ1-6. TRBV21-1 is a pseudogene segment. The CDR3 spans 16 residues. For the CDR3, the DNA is TGTGCCAGCAGCAATTCGAGGGTCGGATATAATTCACCCCTCCACTTT. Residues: CASSNSRVGYNSPLHF.

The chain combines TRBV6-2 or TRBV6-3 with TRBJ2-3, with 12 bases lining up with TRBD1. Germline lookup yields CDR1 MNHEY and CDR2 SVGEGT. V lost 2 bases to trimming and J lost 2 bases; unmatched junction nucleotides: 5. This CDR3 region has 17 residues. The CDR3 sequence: CASSYGGDRGHTDTQYF. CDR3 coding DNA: TGTGCCAGCAGTTACGGAGGGGACAGGGGGCACACAGATACGCAGTATTTT.

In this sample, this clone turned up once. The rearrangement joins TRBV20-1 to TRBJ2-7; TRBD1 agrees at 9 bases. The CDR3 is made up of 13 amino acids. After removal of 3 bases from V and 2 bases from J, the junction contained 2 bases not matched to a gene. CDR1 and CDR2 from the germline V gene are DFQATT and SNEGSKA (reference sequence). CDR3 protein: CSASGTGTYEQYF. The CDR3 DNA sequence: TGCAGTGCTAGTGGGACAGGGACCTACGAGCAGTACTTC.

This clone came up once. The CDR3 nucleotides are TGTGCCAGCAAGGGTTCACGGGGGGAGCTGTTTTTT. Protein: CASKGSRGELFF. J is TRBJ2-2 and V is TRBV6-6, with D uncertain. Germline V lookup: CDR1 MNHNY, CDR2 SVGAGI (reference sequence). Trimming pared 7 bases from V and 8 bases from J, leaving 11 bases between. This CDR3 has 12 amino acids.

The CDR3 sequence is CASKVGRDAYNEQFF. The CDR3 region has the DNA TGTGCCAGTAAGGTAGGGAGAGACGCCTACAATGAGCAGTTCTTC. V and J are TRBV19 and TRBJ2-1; possible D gene TRBD2, 5 bases. This CDR3 has 15 amino acids. Trimming took 7 bases from V and 2 from J, leaving 15 bases between them. CDR1 LNHDA and CDR2 SQIVND come from the germline V gene (reference sequence).